One T cell receptor beta chain is described in this entry. Method: immunoSEQ multiplex PCR; TCRdb's copy keeps in-frame clones and lacks some. The profile covers approximately 350,000 clones, with about nine tenths appearing a single time and more than 5.5% taken by the ten largest. This CDR3 spans 13 amino acids. V lost 5 bases and J 10 bases, leaving 15 bases between the germline ends. Germline V gives CDR1 SNHLY, CDR2 FYNNEI. The source of the sample is a study of blood T cell repertoires in COVID-19. Material for sequencing was peripheral blood. The V call is TRBV2, the J call TRBJ1-5; D ambiguous. The receptor's source is a woman in her 70s with COVID-19, enrolled during active disease. The CDR3 nucleotides read TGTGCCAGCAGTAAGGAGTCCCTTCAACCCCAGCATTTT. It encodes CASSKESLQPQHF.